Each of the 23 T cell receptor beta chains below was sequenced from the same sample in a study of T cell clonotyping in hematopoietic cell transplantation (dated by TCRdb to 2020 to 2022). Receptor amplification or capture employed the immunoSEQ multiplex PCR assay. TCRdb provides this immuneACCESS table in a form limited to in-frame rearrangements. Some clones are lacking; in checked studies, under half of them reflect an unresolved V gene, and why the rest are absent is not known. Present in this sample are roughly 8,000 clones, approximately 80% of which were seen just once. 4% to 5% of the sample is in the top ten clones. This specimen's time point label, per the study, means: 180 days after allo-HCT. Source: peripheral blood mononuclear cells, taken 180 days after allogeneic stem cell transplant. The receptors shown here come from a female patient aged 50 to 65 who had an allogeneic stem cell transplant from an unrelated donor, so the T cells may come from the graft donor. Some clones in this sample may be carry-over from other donors' samples.

The chain uses TRBV29-1 and TRBJ1-2; D unclear. This CDR3 region has 12 residues. Germline CDR1 and CDR2: SQVTM and ANQGSEA. V was shortened by 5 bases and J by 5 bases, with 12 bases between the two germline ends. CDR3 protein: CSVLQLEYGYTF. CDR3 sequence (DNA): TGCAGCGTTCTACAGCTTGAGTATGGCTACACCTTC.

The CDR3 reads CASSNGREIETQYF. CDR3 in DNA: TGTGCCAGCAGCAATGGCCGGGAAATAGAGACCCAGTACTTC. The genes are TRBV21-1 and TRBJ2-5; TRBD2, the D gene given by the table, was not confirmed from the DNA. TRBV21-1 is described as a pseudogene. The CDR3 sequence is 14 residues long.

The chain combines TRBV6-6 with TRBJ1-1; tentative D call: TRBD1 (5 bases). Trimming took off 2 bases at V and 8 bases at J, with 15 bases between the two ends. Germline assignment: CDR1 MNHNY and CDR2 SVGAGI (reference sequence). The CDR3 spans 14 residues. The CDR3 spells CASSYPNAGPEAFF. CDR3 coding DNA: TGTGCCAGCAGTTACCCGAATGCAGGGCCCGAAGCTTTCTTT.

The CDR3 sequence: CASSPIAGGGETQYF. The CDR3, as DNA: TGTGCCAGCAGCCCTATAGCGGGAGGGGGAGAGACCCAGTACTTC. The chain uses TRBV5-6 and TRBJ2-5; 11 bases agree with TRBD2. The V gene end was trimmed by 4 bases and the J gene end by 4 bases; junction bases not matched to a gene: 6. The CDR3 is 15 amino acids. Per the germline V gene, CDR1 is SGHDT and CDR2 is YYEEEE.

V is TRBV4-3 and J is TRBJ1-5, with 7 bases lining up with TRBD1. V lost 4 bases to trimming and J lost 4 bases; unmatched junction nucleotides: 4. The CDR3 is 14 amino acids. In germline, CDR1 is LGHNA, CDR2 YSLEER. The CDR3 reads CASSPYRGNQPQHF. The CDR3 DNA sequence: TGCGCCAGCAGCCCGTACAGGGGAAATCAGCCCCAGCATTTT.

This clone was observed once. This rearrangement joins TRBV28 to TRBJ2-7; 8 nucleotides line up with TRBD1. This CDR3 comprises 14 residues. The J segment lost 2 bases and the V segment lost 6 bases, leaving 6 bases of the junction unmatched. Per the germline V gene, CDR1 is MDHEN and CDR2 is SYDVKM. CDR3 bases: TGTGCCAGCAGCCTATGGACAGGGACCTACGAGCAGTACTTC. The encoded protein is CASSLWTGTYEQYF.

V and J are TRBV5-4 and TRBJ2-5; 7 bases align to TRBD2. The CDR3 consists of 14 residues. CDR1 SGHNT and CDR2 YYREEE come from the germline V gene (reference sequence). V was pared by 4 bases and J by 4 bases, with 7 bases of the junction left unmatched. The CDR3 coding sequence is TGTGCCAGCAGCCGAGAGACTAGCTCAGAGACCCAGTACTTC. It specifies CASSRETSSETQYF.

V gene TRBV4-2 combines with J gene TRBJ1-2; the D gene is possibly TRBD1 (6 bases). The CDR3 is made up of 14 amino acids. In germline, CDR1 is LGHNA, CDR2 YNFKEQ. Trimming stripped 1 base from V and 7 bases from J, with 13 bases between. CDR3 protein: CASSQGGGRSGYTF. DNA of the CDR3: TGTGCCAGCAGCCAAGGCGGGGGCCGGTCTGGCTACACCTTC.

The DNA of the CDR3 is TGTGCCAGCAGTTTCGGGCAGGCTAATGAAAAACTGTTTTTT. Translating it yields CASSFGQANEKLFF. This chain uses TRBV27 with TRBJ1-4, with D unclear. Trimming stripped 3 bases from V and 3 bases from J, with 8 bases between. Germline assignment: CDR1 MNHEY and CDR2 SMNVEV (reference sequence). This CDR3 region has 14 residues.

This chain connects TRBV5-1 to TRBJ2-7; D may be TRBD1 (6 bases). This CDR3 is 17 amino acids long. The V end lost 5 bases, the J end lost 6 bases, and 27 bases lay between the germline ends. Germline-derived CDR1 and CDR2 are SGHRS and YFSETQ. CDR3: CASRLGQYFIPQGEQYF. CDR3 DNA: TGCGCCAGCAGACTCGGACAGTACTTTATTCCCCAGGGCGAGCAGTACTTC.

In DNA, the CDR3 is TGTGCCAGCACCTTAGGGGGCCTCTCAAACACCGGGGAGCTGTTTTTT. It codes for CASTLGGLSNTGELFF. This sequence joins TRBV27 and TRBJ2-2, with 7 bases that match TRBD1. This CDR3 contains 16 residues. CDR1 MNHEY and CDR2 SMNVEV come from the germline V gene (reference sequence). The V and J ends lost 7 bases and 2 bases, in that order; junction bases with no gene match: 10.

This chain links TRBV5-6 with TRBJ2-5, with D possibly TRBD2 on 5 matching bases. Germline V lookup: CDR1 SGHDT, CDR2 YYEEEE. Trimming shortened V by 3 bases and J by 5 bases, and 14 bases separated the two germline ends. CDR3 length: 14 amino acids. The DNA of the CDR3 is TGTGCCAGCAGCTCCGGTCGGGGTTACGAGACCCAGTACTTC. As protein: CASSSGRGYETQYF.

The chain employs TRBV9 and TRBJ1-3; 9 nucleotides match TRBD1. Germline assignment: CDR1 SGDLS and CDR2 YYNGEE. The CDR3 loop spans 19 amino acids. The V segment lost 4 bases and the J segment 5 bases; nucleotides outside the gene matches: 19. As DNA, the CDR3 is TGTGCCAGCAGCTCGAAGCCGGGACAGGGAAATATACGGAGAAACACCATATATTTT. It yields the protein CASSSKPGQGNIRRNTIYF.

The rearrangement joins TRBV6-6 to TRBJ1-1; the D is unclear. The CDR3 runs to 14 residues. The germline V and J ends were trimmed by 5 bases and 5 bases, with 15 bases remaining between them. Germline CDR1 reads MNHNY; CDR2 reads SVGAGI (reference sequence). The CDR3 nucleotides are TGTGCCAGCAGTCATGACGGGGTAGGGACTGAAGCTTTCTTT. Amino acid sequence: CASSHDGVGTEAFF.

CDR3 nucleotide sequence: TGTGCCACCAGCAGAGATCCCCCGGACAGGGGGGACACTGAAGCTTTCTTT. Protein: CATSRDPPDRGDTEAFF. The rearrangement links TRBV15 to TRBJ1-1; 10 bases agree with TRBD1. Trimming took 0 bases from V and 3 from J; bases not matched to a gene: 7. CDR1 and CDR2 from the germline V gene are LNHNV and YYDKDF (reference sequence). This CDR3 has 17 amino acids.

This clone was counted once. The J gene is TRBJ2-1, the V gene TRBV2; D tentatively fits TRBD1 or TRBD2 (6 bases each). Trimming cost V 6 bases and J 5 bases, with 11 bases left between them. Per the germline V gene, CDR1 is SNHLY and CDR2 is FYNNEI. The CDR3 runs to 13 residues. The CDR3: CASRRGQNNEQFF. Written as DNA, the CDR3 is TGTGCCAGCAGGCGGGGACAAAACAATGAGCAGTTCTTC.

The genes are TRBV30 and TRBJ2-5; no firm D call. V was shortened by 1 base and J by 0 bases, with 9 bases between the two germline ends. Germline values: CDR1 GTSNPN, CDR2 SVGIG (reference sequence). The CDR3 loop spans 14 amino acids. CDR3 bases: TGTGCCTGGAGTGGGGTGGATTACCAAGAGACCCAGTACTTC. It translates to CAWSGVDYQETQYF.

J is TRBJ2-7 and V is TRBV5-1, with 9 bases lining up with TRBD1. The CDR3 spans 15 residues. CDR1 SGHRS and CDR2 YFSETQ come from the germline V gene. V dropped 4 bases and J dropped 6; count of bases not matched to a gene: 11. CDR3 in amino acids: CASSAAGTGNGEQYF. CDR3 bases: TGCGCCAGCAGCGCAGCCGGGACAGGGAACGGCGAGCAGTACTTC. The full variable domain, in which reference TRBV5-1 and TRBJ2-7 provide the parts outside the CDR3, is KAGVTQTPRYLIKTRGQQVTLSCSPISGHRSVSWYQQTPGQGLQFLFEYFSETQRNKGNFPGRFSGRQFSNSRSEMNVSTLELGDSALYLCASSAAGTGNGEQYFGPGTRLTVT.

The chain recombines TRBV6-5 with TRBJ2-7; 8 bases match TRBD1. V shed 4 bases, J shed 5 bases, and the junction held 7 bases outside the gene matches. The germline V gene has CDR1 MNHEY and CDR2 SVGAGI. The CDR3 is 14 amino acids. CDR3 protein: CASSFRTGIHEQYF. CDR3 nucleotide sequence: TGTGCCAGCAGTTTCCGGACAGGGATTCACGAGCAGTACTTC.

V and J are TRBV28 and TRBJ1-1; perhaps TRBD1 as D (5 bases). Per germline, CDR1 MDHEN and CDR2 SYDVKM. Trimming took 1 base from V and 4 from J, leaving 13 bases between them. This CDR3 spans 15 amino acids. CDR3 region: CASSLLGREGTEAFF. CDR3 nucleotides: TGTGCCAGCAGTTTATTGGGCAGGGAGGGCACTGAAGCTTTCTTT.

The chain couples TRBV29-1 to TRBJ1-1; unclear D gene. This CDR3 region has 13 residues. V lost 5 bases and J lost 4, with 14 bases in between. Germline CDR1 and CDR2: SQVTM and ANQGSEA. The CDR3 sequence is CSVTRKEATEAFF. CDR3 coding DNA: TGCAGCGTTACTCGGAAGGAGGCCACTGAAGCTTTCTTT.

The genes are TRBV9 and TRBJ1-2; no firm D call. Germline CDR1 reads SGDLS; CDR2 reads YYNGEE. V was trimmed by 6 bases and J by 8 bases, leaving 17 bases between them. The CDR3 is made up of 13 amino acids. In nucleotides, the CDR3 is TGTGCCAGCACCCCCTACGACGGGCGGGGCTACACCTTC. This sequence encodes CASTPYDGRGYTF.

The V and J genes are TRBV7-6 and TRBJ2-7; D is ambiguous. The CDR3 loop spans 13 amino acids. V shed 0 bases and J shed 2 bases, with 5 bases lying between them. Germline values: CDR1 SGHVS, CDR2 FNYEAQ. This chain's CDR3 is CASSLASAYEQYF. The DNA of the CDR3 is TGTGCCAGCAGCTTAGCATCCGCCTACGAGCAGTACTTC.